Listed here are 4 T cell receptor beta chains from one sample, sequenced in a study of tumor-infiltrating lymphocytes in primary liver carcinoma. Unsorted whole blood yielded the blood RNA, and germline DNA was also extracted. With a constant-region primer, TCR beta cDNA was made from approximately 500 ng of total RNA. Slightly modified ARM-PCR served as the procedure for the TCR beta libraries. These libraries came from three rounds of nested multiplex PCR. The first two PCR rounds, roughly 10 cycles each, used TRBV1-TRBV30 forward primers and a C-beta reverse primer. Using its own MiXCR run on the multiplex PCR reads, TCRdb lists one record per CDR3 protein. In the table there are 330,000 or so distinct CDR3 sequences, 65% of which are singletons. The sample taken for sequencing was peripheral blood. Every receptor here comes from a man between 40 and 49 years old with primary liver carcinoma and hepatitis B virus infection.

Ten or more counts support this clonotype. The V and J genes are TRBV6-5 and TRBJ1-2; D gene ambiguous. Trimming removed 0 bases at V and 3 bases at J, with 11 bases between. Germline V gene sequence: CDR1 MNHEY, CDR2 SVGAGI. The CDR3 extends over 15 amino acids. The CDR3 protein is CASSYSRAAHYGYTF. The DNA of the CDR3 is TGTGCCAGCAGTTACTCGAGGGCCGCCCACTATGGCTACACCTTC.

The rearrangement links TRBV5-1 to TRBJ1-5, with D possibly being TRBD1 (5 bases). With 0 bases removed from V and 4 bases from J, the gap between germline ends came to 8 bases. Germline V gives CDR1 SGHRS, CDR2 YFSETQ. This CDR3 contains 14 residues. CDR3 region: CASSLGDLNQPQHF. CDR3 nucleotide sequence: TGCGCCAGCAGCTTGGGGGACCTAAATCAGCCCCAGCATTTT.

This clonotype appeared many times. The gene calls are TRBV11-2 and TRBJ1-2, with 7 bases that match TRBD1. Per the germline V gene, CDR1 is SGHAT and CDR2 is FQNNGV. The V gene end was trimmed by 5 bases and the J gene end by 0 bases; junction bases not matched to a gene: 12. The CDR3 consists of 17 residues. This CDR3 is CASSALQGRKANYGYTF. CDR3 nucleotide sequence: TGTGCCAGCAGCGCCTTACAGGGGCGGAAAGCTAACTATGGCTACACCTTC.

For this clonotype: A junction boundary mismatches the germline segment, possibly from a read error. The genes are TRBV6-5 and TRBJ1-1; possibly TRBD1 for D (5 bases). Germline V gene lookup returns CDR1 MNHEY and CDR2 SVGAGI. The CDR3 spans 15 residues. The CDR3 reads CASSPTAPAGTGAFF. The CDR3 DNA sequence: TGTGCCAGCAGTCCGACCGCTCCTGCGGGGACTGGAGCTTTCTTC.